Below, one TCR beta chain is given with its context. This sample was included in a study of blood T cell repertoires in COVID-19. Study at large: Samples taken during acute and convalescent COVID-19 were collected in the United States, Italy and Spain. Sample material is recorded as cDNA or gDNA derived from T cells, B-cell-depleted T cells, or PBMCs.

The CDR3 loop spans 12 amino acids. Germline V gene sequence: CDR1 SNHLY, CDR2 FYNNEI. Original analysis: Counts of nucleated cells, estimated from reference gene primer amplification, were obtained. Profiling relied on immunoSEQ multiplex PCR, and the TCRdb table lists in-frame clones only, not all of them. Clone size and the V and J calls come from that table; the DNA yielded D and trimming. This sample has some 140,000 clones, with 78% found just once. This chain links TRBV2 with TRBJ1-6; D might be TRBD1 (6 bases). This receptor was identified in a man in his sixties who had recovered from COVID-19. Sequenced: peripheral blood. This CDR3 reads CASRGGNSPLHF. CDR3 coding DNA: TGTGCTTCGAGGGGGGGTAATTCACCCCTCCACTTT.